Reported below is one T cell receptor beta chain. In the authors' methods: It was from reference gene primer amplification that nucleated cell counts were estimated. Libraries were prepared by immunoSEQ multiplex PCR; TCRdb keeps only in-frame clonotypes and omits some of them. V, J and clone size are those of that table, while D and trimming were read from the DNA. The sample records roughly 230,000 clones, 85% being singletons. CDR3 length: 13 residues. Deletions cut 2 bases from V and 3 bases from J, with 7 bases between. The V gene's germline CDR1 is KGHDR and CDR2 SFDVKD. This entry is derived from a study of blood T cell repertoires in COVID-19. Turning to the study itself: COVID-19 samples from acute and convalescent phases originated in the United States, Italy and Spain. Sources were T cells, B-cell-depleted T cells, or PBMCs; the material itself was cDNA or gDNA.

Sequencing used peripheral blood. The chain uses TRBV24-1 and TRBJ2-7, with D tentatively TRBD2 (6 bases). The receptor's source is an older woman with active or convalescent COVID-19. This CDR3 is CATSDSDYYEQYF. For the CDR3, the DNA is TGTGCCACCAGTGATTCGGACTACTACGAGCAGTACTTC.